These 32 T cell receptor beta chains were all obtained from the same sample, sequenced in a study of CD8 T cells in Susac syndrome (dated by TCRdb to about 2019). Libraries were prepared through the immunoSEQ multiplex PCR assay. RNA was extracted using the RNeasy kit, and roughly 0.5 to 1 ug of the RNA was reverse transcribed with random hexamers. In TCRdb, the public reads were trimmed at Q25 with fastp and aligned with MiXCR, with productive beta chains retained. Entries are consolidated by CDR3 protein sequence, retaining the most common genes and DNA. Here the sample has about 81,000 distinct CDR3 sequences; approximately 93% occur a single time. Less than 0.95% of the sample is taken by the ten largest. The material sequenced was CD8+ T cells from PBMCs. The receptors were sampled from a human donor with Susac syndrome.

This clonotype was seen once. This chain connects TRBV19 to TRBJ1-5, with a tentative D call TRBD1 (5 bases). V was shortened by 1 base and J by 2 bases, with 9 bases between the two germline ends. This CDR3 is 15 amino acids long. Germline CDR1 reads LNHDA; CDR2 reads SQIVND (reference sequence). The CDR3 loop reads CASSIGGWGNQPQHF. CDR3 sequence (DNA): TGTGCCAGTAGTATAGGGGGCTGGGGCAATCAGCCCCAGCATTTT.

This chain links TRBV7-9 with TRBJ2-7; 9 nucleotides line up with TRBD1. Looked up from germline, CDR1 is SEHNR and CDR2 is FQNEAQ (reference sequence). The CDR3 totals 14 residues. The V segment lost 3 bases and the J segment 6 bases; nucleotides outside the gene matches: 6. The CDR3 region is CASSLGQGSLEQYF. The CDR3 DNA follows: TGTGCCAGCAGCTTGGGACAGGGTTCCCTCGAGCAGTACTTC. Together with reference TRBV7-9 and TRBJ2-7, the CDR3 gives the full variable domain: DTGVSQNPRHKITKRGQNVTFRCDPISEHNRLYWYRQTLGQGPEFLTYFQNEAQLEKSRLLSDRFSAERPKGSFSTLEIQRTEQGDSAMYLCASSLGQGSLEQYFGPGTRLTVT.

The table lists this clonotype with a few counts. The V call is TRBV29-1, the J call TRBJ2-7, with D possibly TRBD2 on 5 matching bases. Between the trimmed V and J ends, which lost 3 bases and 5 bases, there was a span of 11 bases. CDR1 is SQVTM, CDR2 ANQGSEA, per germline. The CDR3 is 12 residues long. The DNA of the CDR3 is TGCAGCGTTGAGAGGGAAGGGAACGAGCAGTACTTC. Its protein is CSVEREGNEQYF.

The chain links TRBV30 to TRBJ1-4; 8 bases agree with TRBD1. CDR1 and CDR2 from the germline V gene are GTSNPN and SVGIG (reference sequence). After removal of 3 bases from V and 5 bases from J, the junction contained 8 bases not matched to a gene. The CDR3 runs 15 residues. The CDR3 region is CAWRDRVELNEKLFF. The CDR3 DNA follows: TGTGCCTGGAGGGACAGGGTGGAGCTAAATGAAAAACTGTTTTTT.

A single count supports this clonotype. This chain joins TRBV3-1 and TRBJ2-7; weak D call: TRBD1 (5 bases). The CDR3 is 15 residues long. The V end was cut by 2 bases, the J end by 1 base, with 12 bases between. Germline V lookup: CDR1 LGHDT, CDR2 YNNKEL (reference sequence). The CDR3 sequence: CASSQTGLASYEQYF. Here the CDR3 DNA reads TGTGCCAGCAGCCAAACAGGCCTGGCGTCCTACGAGCAGTACTTC.

V gene TRBV7-9 combines with J gene TRBJ1-1; a weak D match, TRBD1 (5 bases). This CDR3 contains 14 residues. V was clipped by 5 bases and J by 5 bases, with 15 bases between them. Germline CDR1 reads SEHNR; CDR2 reads FQNEAQ (reference sequence). This CDR3 is CASSLVQGRTEAFF. CDR3 bases: TGTGCCAGCAGCCTTGTCCAGGGTCGGACTGAAGCTTTCTTT. Using reference TRBV7-9 and TRBJ1-1 for the parts outside the CDR3, the full variable domain is DTGVSQNPRHKITKRGQNVTFRCDPISEHNRLYWYRQTLGQGPEFLTYFQNEAQLEKSRLLSDRFSAERPKGSFSTLEIQRTEQGDSAMYLCASSLVQGRTEAFFGQGTRLTVV.

The rearrangement links TRBV7-9 to TRBJ2-5; D unclear. Trimming cost V 5 bases and J 5 bases, with 9 bases left between them. CDR1 is SEHNR, CDR2 FQNEAQ, per germline (reference sequence). The CDR3 totals 12 residues. The CDR3 nucleotides are TGTGCCAGCAGCGCCGCCCCTGAGACCCAGTACTTC. Translated: CASSAAPETQYF.

On this clonotype: At one boundary the junction diverges from the germline segment, which might be a read error. This rearrangement joins TRBV2 to TRBJ2-1; tentatively, D is TRBD2 (6 bases). Germline V gives CDR1 SNHLY, CDR2 FYNNEI. This CDR3 contains 15 residues. The CDR3, as DNA: TGTGCCAGCAGTGTTTTCCGGGACTCCGACAATGAGCAGTTCTTC. Translated: CASSVFRDSDNEQFF.

Points on this clonotype: A read error is likely, as this CDR3 ends without the conserved phenylalanine or tryptophan. The chain combines TRBV12-3 or TRBV12-4 with TRBJ2-6; 10 bases match TRBD1. Unmatched junction bases numbered 4, after V lost 4 bases and J lost 4 bases. CDR3 size: 16 residues. CDR3 coding DNA: TGTGCCAGCAGTTCTGGACAGGGGGACGGGGCCAACGTCCTGACTTCC. Residues: CASSSGQGDGANVLTS.

CDR3 DNA sequence: TGTGCCAGCAGCTTGGAACGGGGCCCCTCGGCGCAGTTCTTC. It specifies CASSLERGPSAQFF. V gene TRBV5-4 combines with J gene TRBJ2-1; D could derive from TRBD1 or TRBD2 (5 bases each). In germline, CDR1 is SGHNT, CDR2 YYREEE (reference sequence). The CDR3 is made up of 14 amino acids. Trimming shortened V by 0 bases and J by 12 bases, and 16 bases separated the two germline ends.

The gene calls are TRBV28 and TRBJ1-1, with TRBD1 as a possible D gene (5 bases). V was trimmed by 3 bases and J by 4 bases, leaving 12 bases between them. The CDR3 length is 14 residues. Germline CDR1 is MDHEN and CDR2 is SYDVKM. CDR3 sequence: CASSFGGWTTEAFF. The CDR3 region has the DNA TGTGCCAGCAGTTTCGGGGGGTGGACCACTGAAGCTTTCTTT.

The V call is TRBV15, the J call TRBJ2-5; TRBD2 matches at 12 bases. From germline, CDR1 is LNHNV and CDR2 YYDKDF (reference sequence). This CDR3 has 16 amino acids. J was trimmed by 5 bases and V by 3 bases; bases with no gene match: 7. The CDR3 DNA reads as TGTGCCACCAGCAGTCTAGCGGGAGGGAGTCGCGAGACCCAGTACTTC. Translated: CATSSLAGGSRETQYF.

This clonotype has just a few counts. The J gene is TRBJ1-1, the V gene TRBV6-2 or TRBV6-3; D is ambiguous. V shed 0 bases and J shed 1 base, with 6 bases lying between them. The germline gives CDR1 MNHEY, CDR2 SVGEGT. The CDR3 contains 14 residues. The CDR3 loop reads CASSYSQENTEAFF. Here the CDR3 DNA reads TGTGCCAGCAGTTACTCCCAGGAGAACACTGAAGCTTTCTTT.

The chain joins TRBV29-1 to TRBJ2-1; the match to TRBD2 covers 9 bases. The CDR3 is 15 residues long. J was trimmed by 7 bases and V by 6 bases; bases with no gene match: 13. Germline-derived CDR1 and CDR2 are SQVTM and ANQGSEA. CDR3 protein: CSVWGTSRPVNEQFF. CDR3 DNA sequence: TGCAGCGTCTGGGGGACTAGCCGACCTGTAAATGAGCAGTTCTTC.

The chain links TRBV3-1 to TRBJ2-5; D is uncertain. The CDR3 consists of 15 residues. Germline CDR1 reads LGHDT; CDR2 reads YNNKEL (reference sequence). Trimming removed 5 bases from V and 2 bases from J, with 15 bases in between. For the CDR3, the DNA is TGTGCCAGCAGCGCCCTCCTGAGCGTACAAGAGACCCAGTACTTC. This encodes CASSALLSVQETQYF.

This chain connects TRBV4-3 to TRBJ1-4; D is undetermined. Between the trimmed V and J ends, which lost 1 base and 8 bases, there was a span of 14 bases. CDR3 length: 15 amino acids. Germline CDR1 and CDR2: LGHNA and YSLEER. The CDR3 DNA follows: TGCGCCAGCAGCCAAGTCTGGCCAGGTCCCGAAAAACTGTTTTTT. Translating gives CASSQVWPGPEKLFF.

The chain combines TRBV20-1 with TRBJ2-3; possibly TRBD1 for D (6 bases). V lost 3 bases and J lost 3, with 19 bases in between. This CDR3 contains 16 residues. CDR1 is DFQATT, CDR2 SNEGSKA, per germline (reference sequence). In DNA form, the CDR3 reads TGCAGTGCTAGTGCGTTGGGGGCTGGAAGAACAGATACGCAGTATTTT. Translation gives CSASALGAGRTDTQYF.

The J gene is TRBJ2-6, the V gene TRBV5-6; a possible D gene is TRBD2 (6 bases). This CDR3 has 19 amino acids. Germline V gives CDR1 SGHDT, CDR2 YYEEEE. V shed 0 bases and J shed 0 bases, with 16 bases lying between them. CDR3 nucleotide sequence: TGTGCCAGCAGCTTGGCGGAGGGGATCCCCAGCTCTGGGGCCAACGTCCTGACTTTC. Translated: CASSLAEGIPSSGANVLTF.

The chain recombines TRBV13 with TRBJ2-7; D ambiguous. Per germline, CDR1 PRHDT and CDR2 FYEKMQ (reference sequence). Deletions cut 5 bases from V and 3 bases from J, with 8 bases between. The CDR3 runs to 12 residues. Here the CDR3 DNA reads TGTGCCAGCAGCCTTAATTACTACGAGCAGTACTTC. Protein: CASSLNYYEQYF.

Note on this clonotype: A junction boundary mismatches the germline segment, possibly from a read error. The chain couples TRBV4-3 to TRBJ2-3, with 8 bases lining up with TRBD2. Germline CDR1 is LGHNA and CDR2 is YSLEER. The CDR3 spans 12 residues. The CDR3 DNA reads TGCGCCAGCAGCCAGGCCGGGACTAGTCCCCATTTT. It yields the protein CASSQAGTSPHF.

With regard to this clonotype: As the CDR3 is not closed by the conserved phenylalanine or tryptophan, this likely results from a read error. This chain links TRBV7-9 with TRBJ2-7; D is possibly TRBD1 (5 bases). V lost 1 base and J lost 5, with 12 bases in between. CDR1 is SEHNR and CDR2 is FQNEAQ in the germline V gene (reference sequence). The CDR3 extends over 14 amino acids. The CDR3: CASSLEQDFDEQYL. The CDR3 DNA follows: TGTGCCAGCAGCTTAGAACAGGATTTTGACGAGCAGTACCTC.

This clonotype was recorded once. J is TRBJ2-7 and V is TRBV7-2; 9 bases are a match to TRBD2. CDR3 length: 15 amino acids. V lost 2 bases to trimming and J lost 1 base; unmatched junction nucleotides: 3. The V gene's germline CDR1 is SGHTA and CDR2 FQGNSA. This CDR3 reads CASSLLAGSSYEQYF. The CDR3, as DNA: TGTGCCAGCAGCTTACTAGCGGGAAGTTCCTACGAGCAGTACTTC.

The chain uses TRBV2 and TRBJ2-1; TRBD2 is a possible D gene (6 bases). Trimming took 4 bases from V and 6 from J, leaving 10 bases between them. Germline V gene data show CDR1 as SNHLY and CDR2 as FYNNEI. The CDR3 consists of 13 residues. CDR3 loop: CASSASASNEQFF. CDR3 in DNA: TGTGCCAGCAGTGCTAGCGCGAGCAATGAGCAGTTCTTC.

The rearrangement links TRBV5-1 to TRBJ2-3, with 7 bases aligning to TRBD1. CDR1 and CDR2 from the germline V gene are SGHRS and YFSETQ. There are 16 residues in the CDR3. With V trimmed by 4 bases and J by 2 bases, 10 bases remained unmatched. This CDR3 is CASSREQGLFTDTQYF. DNA of the CDR3: TGCGCCAGCAGCCGTGAACAGGGGTTGTTCACAGATACGCAGTATTTT.

In its sample, this clonotype was seen a few times. This chain uses TRBV29-1 with TRBJ1-1; the D is unclear. V dropped 4 bases and J dropped 1 base, with 4 bases sitting between them. Germline CDR1 reads SQVTM; CDR2 reads ANQGSEA. The CDR3 covers 11 residues. The DNA for the CDR3 is TGCAGCGTTGTGCGGAACACTGAAGCTTTCTTT. This translates into CSVVRNTEAFF.

The chain employs TRBV4-2 and TRBJ1-1, with 10 bases fitting TRBD1. From germline, CDR1 is LGHNA and CDR2 YNFKEQ. J was trimmed by 1 base and V by 0 bases; bases with no gene match: 20. This CDR3 is 22 amino acids long. Here the CDR3 reads CASSQDGYVGAGTGAPNTEAFF. The CDR3, as DNA: TGTGCCAGCAGCCAAGATGGCTATGTGGGGGCCGGGACAGGGGCACCGAACACTGAAGCTTTCTTT.

The rearrangement links TRBV15 to TRBJ2-1, with TRBD2 as a possible D gene (6 bases). The CDR3 extends over 19 amino acids. Germline V gives CDR1 LNHNV, CDR2 YYDKDF (reference sequence). Trimming removed 0 bases at V and 2 bases at J, with 20 bases between. CDR3: CATSRDWSDVRGTYNEQFF. The CDR3 nucleotides are TGTGCCACCAGCAGAGACTGGTCAGATGTCCGCGGGACCTACAATGAGCAGTTCTTC.

The chain recombines TRBV5-1 with TRBJ1-2; maybe TRBD1 (5 bases). V lost 0 bases to trimming and J lost 2 bases, with 8 bases between them. The CDR3 covers 14 residues. Germline loops: CDR1 SGHRS, CDR2 YFSETQ. CDR3 nucleotides: TGCGCCAGCAGCTTGGCGGACATCAACTATGGCTACACCTTC. Translated: CASSLADINYGYTF.

The chain uses TRBV29-1 and TRBJ1-1; D not resolved. Germline V gene lookup returns CDR1 SQVTM and CDR2 ANQGSEA. The CDR3 covers 12 residues. Trimming removed 0 bases from V and 11 bases from J, with 13 bases in between. This chain's CDR3 is CSVEDTRPGAFF. The CDR3 DNA reads as TGCAGCGTTGAAGATACAAGGCCAGGCGCTTTCTTT.

The chain recombines TRBV30 with TRBJ2-6; D remains ambiguous. Germline CDR1 GTSNPN, CDR2 SVGIG (reference sequence). Trimming cost V 8 bases and J 0 bases, with 8 bases left between them. The CDR3 consists of 13 residues. The CDR3 DNA reads as TGTGCCGGATCAGGCTCTGGGGCCAACGTCCTGACTTTC. It is translated as CAGSGSGANVLTF.

A few counts support this clonotype. This chain uses TRBV24-1 with TRBJ2-7, with TRBD1 identical over 12 bases. The CDR3 consists of 14 residues. CDR1 KGHDR and CDR2 SFDVKD come from the germline V gene. The V segment lost 6 bases and the J segment 6 bases; nucleotides outside the gene matches: 5. CDR3 region: CATSPGQGAGEQYF. CDR3 coding DNA: TGTGCCACCAGTCCGGGACAGGGGGCTGGCGAGCAGTACTTC.

DNA of the CDR3: TGTGCCAGCAGCTTAGGGCGGGGCCTCCAAGAGACCCAGTACTTC. This translates into CASSLGRGLQETQYF. The chain combines TRBV7-9 with TRBJ2-5, with D possibly TRBD2 on 6 matching bases. V lost 1 base, J lost 1 base, and 10 bases lay in between. Germline V gives CDR1 SEHNR, CDR2 FQNEAQ (reference sequence). The CDR3 is made up of 15 amino acids.